A single TCR beta chain is shown here with its context. Its target is not known. Trimming at V came to 3 bases and at J to 3 bases, leaving 11 bases not matched to a gene. CDR1 and CDR2 (germline): MDHEN, SYDVKM. This CDR3 region has 16 residues. Clones were sequenced by immunoSEQ multiplex PCR, and TCRdb holds only the in-frame ones, with some missing. This table has approximately 97,000 clones, 85% to 95% appearing once. These data originate in a study of graft-versus-host responses after intestinal transplantation. The overall study: Recipients underwent multivisceral, liver-intestinal, or isolated intestinal transplants. Uniformly, recipients were administered anti-thymocyte globulin induction with subsequent tacrolimus and steroids for two to three years.

The origin of this receptor is a human donor who was the organ donor for an intestinal transplant. The source was unstimulated CD8+ T cells sorted from spleen or lymph node cells, collected before transplant. The J gene is TRBJ2-7, the V gene TRBV28, with 7 bases that match TRBD1. In DNA form, the CDR3 reads TGTGCCAGCAGTTTGTGGATGACAGGGCTAAACTACGAGCAGTACTTC. It encodes CASSLWMTGLNYEQYF.